These T cell receptor beta chains were read from a single sample in a study of blood T cells in healthy people across ages. TCRdb passed the 5' RACE reads through MiXCR, listing each CDR3 protein once. The sample has roughly 1.5 million distinct CDR3 sequences; 40% to 45% are singletons. Source material: blood. The source is a woman under 30 in good health. Both conserved end residues are part of each CDR3. A D gene is named only where the DNA matches it firmly. Size tells how often a clone was seen (once, few, many) or the class of an expanded clone, and some rows leave it out.

v_gene	j_gene	len	d_gene	abundance	CDR3nt	CDR3aa
TRBV20-1	TRBJ2-7	14	NA	NA	TGCAGTGCTCAAGACCACCGCAGGTTCTACGAGCAGTACTTC	CSAQDHRRFYEQYF
TRBV9	TRBJ2-5	13	NA	few	TGTGCCAGCAGCGTCCTGTTATTTGGGGACCAGTACTTC	CASSVLLFGDQYF
TRBV12-3/TRBV12-4	TRBJ2-3	16	NA	few	TGTGCCAGCAGTTTAGGTCTAGCGAGAATCACAGATACGCAGTATTTT	CASSLGLARITDTQYF
TRBV7-2	TRBJ2-3	12	NA	few	TGTGCCAGCAGCTTCGGACAAACCTACCAGTATTTT	CASSFGQTYQYF
TRBV20-1	TRBJ2-7	13	TRBD2	few	TGTGGAGCCGGGCGGGAGGTCTCCTACGAGCAGTACTTC	CGAGREVSYEQYF
TRBV10-3	TRBJ1-1	15	TRBD1	few	TGTGCCATCAGTGAGTCCCGGGACAGGGGATCCTCCGCTTTCTTT	CAISESRDRGSSAFF
TRBV6-6	TRBJ1-2	10	NA	NA	TGTGCCAGCGGATCGGATGGCTACACCTTC	CASGSDGYTF
TRBV29-1	TRBJ2-7	11	NA	NA	TGCAGCGCGGGACGGAACTACGAGCAGTACTTC	CSAGRNYEQYF
TRBV18	TRBJ2-5	13	NA	NA	TGTACCAGCTCACCACCAGGGACGGAGACCCAGTACTTC	CTSSPPGTETQYF
TRBV12-3/TRBV12-4	TRBJ2-3	14	TRBD1	NA	TGTGCCAGCACCTGGACAGGGGGGTCAGATACGCAGTATTTT	CASTWTGGSDTQYF
TRBV20-1	TRBJ1-5	15	NA	NA	TGCAGTGCTAGAGATTGGGGGGAAGAAGGTCAGCCCCAGCATTTT	CSARDWGEEGQPQHF
TRBV7-2	TRBJ2-3	16	TRBD2	few	TGTGCCAGCAGCCGTGGACTAGTGTCAGACACAGATACGCAGTATTTT	CASSRGLVSDTDTQYF
TRBV20-1	TRBJ1-2	16	TRBD1	NA	TGCAGTGCCGCACGAACAACAGGGGGCGCTGACTATGGCTACACCTTC	CSAARTTGGADYGYTF
TRBV7-2	TRBJ2-3	15	NA	NA	TGTGCCAGCAGCAAGAGGGCCGTGAGAACAGATACGCAGTATTTT	CASSKRAVRTDTQYF
TRBV12-3/TRBV12-4	TRBJ1-1	11	NA	few	TGTGCCAGCAGGGCGGAATTCGAAGCTTTCTTT	CASRAEFEAFF
TRBV7-2	TRBJ2-1	16	NA	NA	TGTGCCAGCAGCTTAGCCAGCAGGGCCAGCTACAATGAGCAGTTCTTC	CASSLASRASYNEQFF
TRBV28	TRBJ1-2	13	TRBD1	few	TGTGCCAGCAGCGGACAGGAGAAATATGGCTACACCTTC	CASSGQEKYGYTF